This is a list of T cell receptor beta chains from one sample in a study of CXCR3-negative and CXCR3-positive naive CD8 T cells. TCRdb reprocessed the 5' RACE reads, keeping one entry per CDR3 protein, no DNA. Its listing shows about 56,000 distinct CDR3 sequences. The sequenced sample consisted of memory CD8+ T cells from blood. These receptor sequences come from a human donor in good health. Some clones in this sample may be carry-over from other donors' samples. CDR3s include the opening cysteine and the closing phenylalanine or tryptophan. Size tells how often a clone was seen (once, few, many) or the class of an expanded clone, and some rows leave it out.

J gene	V gene	clone size	CDR3 protein
TRBJ1-3	TRBV4-2	-	CASSQDLPDSGNTIYF
TRBJ2-1	TRBV12-3/TRBV12-4	-	CATRTGGRNEQFF
TRBJ2-1	TRBV4-1	-	CASSQGTGAYNEQFF
TRBJ2-5	TRBV7-9	-	CASSSPPQETQYF
TRBJ1-1	TRBV29-1	-	CSVTKMNTEAFF
TRBJ2-2	TRBV6-4	medium-sized	CASSDSRDPGELFF
TRBJ2-7	TRBV9	-	CASSPVQGGDEQYF
TRBJ2-5	TRBV7-6	-	CASSLETARETQYF
TRBJ2-1	TRBV20-1	-	CSARVTGEHRTYNEQFF
TRBJ2-1	TRBV12-3/TRBV12-4	-	CASSPFPAGGVDNEQFF
TRBJ1-1	TRBV18	-	CASSPGTGTGYTEAFF
TRBJ2-2	TRBV6-2/TRBV6-3	-	CASSYANTGELFF
TRBJ1-1	TRBV7-6	-	CASSTGENTEAFF
TRBJ1-5	TRBV12-3/TRBV12-4	-	CASSLGPGDYSNQPQHF
TRBJ1-2	TRBV20-1	-	CSARAGGTGWHGYTF
TRBJ2-5	TRBV2	-	CASSDRLQETQYF
TRBJ1-1	TRBV4-3	-	CASSLTSNTEAFF
TRBJ2-7	TRBV6-1	-	CASSEVGVVPGEQYF
TRBJ2-2	TRBV6-2/TRBV6-3	-	CASSYSDRGQTRNTGELFF
TRBJ2-7	TRBV7-9	-	CASSTPEGLAGQQYF
TRBJ1-1	TRBV7-9	-	CASSLDTEAFF
TRBJ2-1	TRBV6-6	-	CASSYSVGSHYNEQFF
TRBJ2-2	TRBV7-7	-	CASGQANTGELFF
TRBJ1-2	TRBV6-5	-	CASSFLYQRYGYTF
TRBJ2-5	TRBV29-1	-	CSVEDPSGPPGPETQYF
TRBJ2-7	TRBV6-5	medium-sized	CASSLRDASSYEQYF
TRBJ2-1	TRBV7-9	-	CASSLGEGNEQFF
TRBJ2-7	TRBV7-2	-	CASSWAPGRDEQYF
TRBJ2-1	TRBV7-9	-	CASSPGLAGGVDYNEQFF
TRBJ1-2	TRBV9	-	CASSPGPPAYIDVGYGYTF
TRBJ2-7	TRBV10-3	-	CAISEPGSPNGEQYF
TRBJ2-7	TRBV29-1	-	CSVELNYEQYF
TRBJ2-3	TRBV28	-	CASSARDRALDTQYF
TRBJ2-2	TRBV11-3	-	CASSPRAGENTGELFF
TRBJ1-2	TRBV29-1	-	CSVEPTGDANYGYTF
TRBJ1-6	TRBV7-9	-	CASSLGDYSYNSPLHF
TRBJ2-7	TRBV5-4	-	CASSFGGTYEQYF
TRBJ1-6	TRBV6-5	-	CASSYPPTGGYNSPLHF
TRBJ2-7	TRBV7-2	-	CASSLEDGGSYEQYF
TRBJ2-5	TRBV29-1	-	CSVLGLAGEETQYF
TRBJ2-2	TRBV19	-	CASSIGTRVWSGELFF
TRBJ1-1	TRBV20-1	-	CSAAAGGVTEAFF
TRBJ2-2	TRBV7-6	-	CASSLFPSAGGDTGELFF
TRBJ2-1	TRBV29-1	-	CSVEDPGPSSYNEQFF
TRBJ2-7	TRBV4-2	-	CASSQDGDSSYEQYF
TRBJ1-1	TRBV6-6	-	CASSSGTEAFF
TRBJ2-1	TRBV2	-	CASSEDRLRYYNEQFF
TRBJ2-3	TRBV2	-	CASTDAGTSGTDTQYF
TRBJ2-7	TRBV29-1	-	CSVETESYEQYF
TRBJ2-1	TRBV27	-	CASRQGQVYNEQFF
TRBJ2-3	TRBV6-4	-	CASSSTMDGTDTQYF
TRBJ2-3	TRBV5-1	-	CASSLTGGDTQYF